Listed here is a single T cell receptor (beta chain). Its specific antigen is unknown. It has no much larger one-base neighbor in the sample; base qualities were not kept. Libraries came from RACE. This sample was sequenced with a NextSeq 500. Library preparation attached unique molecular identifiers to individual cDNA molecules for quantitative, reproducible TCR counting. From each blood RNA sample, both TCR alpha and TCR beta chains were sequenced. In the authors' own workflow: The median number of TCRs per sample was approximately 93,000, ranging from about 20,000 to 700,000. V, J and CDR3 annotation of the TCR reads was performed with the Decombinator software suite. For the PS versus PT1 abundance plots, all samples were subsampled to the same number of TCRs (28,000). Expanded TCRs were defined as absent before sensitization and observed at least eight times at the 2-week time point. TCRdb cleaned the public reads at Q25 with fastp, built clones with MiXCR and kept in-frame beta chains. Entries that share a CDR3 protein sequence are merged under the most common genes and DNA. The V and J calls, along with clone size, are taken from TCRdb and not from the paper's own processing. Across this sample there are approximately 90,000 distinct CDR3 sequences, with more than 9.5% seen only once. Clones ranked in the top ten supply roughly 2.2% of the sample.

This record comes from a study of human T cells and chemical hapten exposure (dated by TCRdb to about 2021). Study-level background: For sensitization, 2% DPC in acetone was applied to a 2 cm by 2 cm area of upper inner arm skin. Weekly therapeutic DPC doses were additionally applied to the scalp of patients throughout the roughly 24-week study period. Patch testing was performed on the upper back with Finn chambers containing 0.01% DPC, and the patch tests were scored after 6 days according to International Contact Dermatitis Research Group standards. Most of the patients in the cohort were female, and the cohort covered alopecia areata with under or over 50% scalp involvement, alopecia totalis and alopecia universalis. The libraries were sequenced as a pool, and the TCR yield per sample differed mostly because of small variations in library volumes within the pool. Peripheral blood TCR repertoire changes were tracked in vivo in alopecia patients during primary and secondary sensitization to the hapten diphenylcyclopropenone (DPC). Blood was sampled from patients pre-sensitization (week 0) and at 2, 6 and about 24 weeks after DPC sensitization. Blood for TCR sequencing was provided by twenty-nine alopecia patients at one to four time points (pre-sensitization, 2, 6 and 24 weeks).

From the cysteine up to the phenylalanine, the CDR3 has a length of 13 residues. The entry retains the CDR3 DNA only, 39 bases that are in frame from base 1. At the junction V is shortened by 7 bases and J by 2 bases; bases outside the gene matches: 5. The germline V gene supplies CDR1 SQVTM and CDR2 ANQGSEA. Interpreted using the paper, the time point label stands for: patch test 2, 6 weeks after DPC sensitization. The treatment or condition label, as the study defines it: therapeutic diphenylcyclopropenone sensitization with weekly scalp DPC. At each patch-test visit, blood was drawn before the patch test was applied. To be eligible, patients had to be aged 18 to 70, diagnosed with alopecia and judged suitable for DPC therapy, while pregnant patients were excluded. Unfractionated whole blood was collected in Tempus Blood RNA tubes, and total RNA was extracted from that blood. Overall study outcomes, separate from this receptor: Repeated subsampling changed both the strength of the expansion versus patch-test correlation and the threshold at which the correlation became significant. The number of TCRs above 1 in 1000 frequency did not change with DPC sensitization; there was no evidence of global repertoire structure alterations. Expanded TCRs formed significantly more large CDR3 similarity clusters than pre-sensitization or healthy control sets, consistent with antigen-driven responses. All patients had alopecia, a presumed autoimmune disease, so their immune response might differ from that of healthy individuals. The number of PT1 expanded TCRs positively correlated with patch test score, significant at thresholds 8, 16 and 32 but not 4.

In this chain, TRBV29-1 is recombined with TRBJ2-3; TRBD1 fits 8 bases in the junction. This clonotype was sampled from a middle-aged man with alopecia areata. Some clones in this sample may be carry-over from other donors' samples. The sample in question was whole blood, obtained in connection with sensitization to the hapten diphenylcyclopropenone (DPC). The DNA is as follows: TGCAGCGCCAGGGGGCAGTACACAGATACGCAGTATTTT. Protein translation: CSARGQYTDTQYF.